This entry features one T cell receptor beta chain sequence. These data come from a study of blood T cell repertoires in COVID-19. Germline lookup yields CDR1 KGHDR and CDR2 SFDVKD. The CDR3 spans 13 residues. J lost 3 bases, V lost 11 bases, and 6 bases had no gene match. Assay: immunoSEQ multiplex PCR; the TCRdb copy retains only in-frame clones and omits some. The sample has 230,000 or so clones; almost 90% are singletons. The sequencing sample was made of peripheral blood. This clonotype originated in a woman between 55 and 75 years old with COVID-19, enrolled during active disease. The gene calls are TRBV24-1 and TRBJ2-7, with TRBD1 matching 10 bases. The CDR3 sequence is CAIWDRGIYEQYF. The CDR3 DNA reads as TGTGCCATCTGGGACAGGGGAATCTACGAGCAGTACTTC.